These 23 T cell receptor beta chains were sequenced from one sample in a study of T-cell reconstitution after alpha-beta-depleted transplantation in children (TCRdb year 2016). The library was prepared using PCR. Sequenced on an Illumina HiSeq 2500. TCR library preparation used molecular barcoding, with unique molecular identifiers applied to normalize quantification of the TCRbeta repertoire. The raw public reads went through TCRdb reprocessing: fastp at Q25, MiXCR clone calling, in-frame beta chains kept. Every CDR3 protein is listed once, alongside the most common genes and DNA of its rows. This sample comprises approximately 510,000 distinct CDR3 sequences, approximately 20% of them detected only once. The ten largest clones capture roughly 3.3% of the sample. Sample: PBMCs from the stem cell graft donor, taken from the stem cell graft. These receptors all come from a human donor who donated a stem cell graft to a child with acute lymphoblastic leukemia.

This clonotype was recorded a few times. The chain combines TRBV20-1 with TRBJ2-3, with D perhaps matching TRBD2 (5 bases). V was shortened by 6 bases and J by 1 base, with 14 bases between the two germline ends. From germline, CDR1 is DFQATT and CDR2 SNEGSKA (reference sequence). This CDR3 has 14 residues. The CDR3 DNA is TGCAGTGCAGCCGGCCGGCGGGGCACAGATACGCAGTATTTT. It specifies CSAAGRRGTDTQYF.

In this sample, this clonotype turned up a few times. The V call is TRBV5-1, the J call TRBJ2-1, with D possibly matching TRBD2 (5 bases). V dropped 2 bases and J dropped 12 bases, with 18 bases sitting between them. The germline CDR1 and CDR2 sequences are SGHRS and YFSETQ. CDR3 size: 14 residues. The CDR3 nucleotides read TGCGCCAGCAGCTTCAATGATGATGGAGGTTCGCAGTTCTTC. It is translated as CASSFNDDGGSQFF.

This clonotype appeared a few times. V usage is TRBV7-2 and J usage is TRBJ2-3; TRBD2 matches at 7 bases. Trimming at V came to 3 bases and at J to 7 bases, leaving 10 bases not matched to a gene. The CDR3 runs to 15 residues. Germline loops: CDR1 SGHTA, CDR2 FQGNSA. CDR3 residues: CASSLEGGRANTQYF. CDR3 coding DNA: TGTGCCAGCAGCTTGGAAGGTGGGAGGGCCAATACGCAGTATTTT. Together with reference TRBV7-2 and TRBJ2-3, the CDR3 gives the full variable domain: GAGVSQSPSNKVTEKGKDVELRCDPISGHTALYWYRQSLGQGLEFLIYFQGNSAPDKSGLPSDRFSAERTGGSVSTLTIQRTQQEDSAVYLCASSLEGGRANTQYFGPGTRLTVL.

This clonotype was counted between two and nine times. The V and J genes are TRBV9 and TRBJ2-3; 15 nucleotides line up with TRBD2. Looked up from germline, CDR1 is SGDLS and CDR2 is YYNGEE. This CDR3 contains 17 residues. Trimming cost V 4 bases and J 4 bases; bases outside gene matches: 7. The chain's CDR3 is CASSRTSGRAVADTQYF. The CDR3 DNA reads as TGTGCCAGCAGCAGGACTAGCGGGAGGGCCGTTGCAGATACGCAGTATTTT. The full variable domain, with the rest looked up from reference TRBV9 and TRBJ2-3, is DSGVTQTPKHLITATGQRVTLRCSPRSGDLSVYWYQQSLDQGLQFLIQYYNGEERAKGNILERFSAQQFPDLHSELNLSSLELGDSALYFCASSRTSGRAVADTQYFGPGTRLTVL.

The CDR3 nucleotides read TGTGCCATCCTACCCGATGAGTTAGGTCCCAATGAGCAGTTCTTC. The encoded protein is CAILPDELGPNEQFF. V gene TRBV10-3 combines with J gene TRBJ2-1, with D uncertain. The V gene lost 8 bases and the J gene lost 6 bases, with 20 bases spanning the gap. Per the germline V gene, CDR1 is ENHRY and CDR2 is SYGVKD. This CDR3 is 15 amino acids long.

This clonotype was seen more than once but under ten times. The chain employs TRBV10-3 and TRBJ2-7, with a weak D call TRBD2 (5 bases). The CDR3 length is 15 residues. Looked up from germline, CDR1 is ENHRY and CDR2 is SYGVKD. V lost 10 bases to trimming and J lost 0 bases, with 19 bases between them. CDR3 amino acids: CATSGTEGFSYEQYF. The CDR3 region has the DNA TGTGCCACCTCCGGTACTGAGGGCTTCTCCTACGAGCAGTACTTC.

This rearrangement joins TRBV4-1 to TRBJ1-3; 10 bases map to TRBD1. Germline CDR1 is MGHRA and CDR2 is YSYEKL. The CDR3 spans 17 residues. The junction had 10 bases not matched to a gene; V was cut back by 0 bases and J by 8 bases. CDR3 nucleotide sequence: TGCGCCAGCAGCCAAGAACCTGGGACAGGGGCATTAGACACCATATATTTT. It is translated as CASSQEPGTGALDTIYF.

Only a few counts were recorded for this clonotype. The genes are TRBV12-3 or TRBV12-4 and TRBJ2-7, with 8 bases fitting TRBD1. The CDR3 has 16 amino acids. The J segment lost 0 bases and the V segment lost 3 bases, leaving 7 bases of the junction unmatched. The DNA for the CDR3 is TGTGCCAGCAGTTTTGGAACCGGGACAGGCTCCTACGAGCAGTACTTC. Translated: CASSFGTGTGSYEQYF.

This clonotype was recorded a few times. The chain has TRBV5-1 and TRBJ2-2; D is unresolved. Per germline, CDR1 SGHRS and CDR2 YFSETQ. The V end lost 6 bases, the J end lost 0 bases, and 9 bases lay between the germline ends. There are 14 residues in the CDR3. CDR3 sequence: CASTGRTNTGELFF. The CDR3, as DNA: TGCGCCAGCACCGGCAGGACGAACACCGGGGAGCTGTTTTTT.

This clonotype was observed a few times. The V gene is TRBV10-3, the J gene TRBJ2-3; 7 nucleotides match TRBD1. With 6 bases clipped from V and 4 bases from J, the junction kept 7 bases outside the gene matches. Germline CDR1 reads ENHRY; CDR2 reads SYGVKD. The CDR3 extends over 14 amino acids. This CDR3 reads CAISRQGAPDTQYF. CDR3 sequence (DNA): TGTGCCATCAGCCGACAGGGAGCCCCAGATACGCAGTATTTT.

This chain joins TRBV12-3 or TRBV12-4 and TRBJ2-7; D tentatively fits TRBD1 or TRBD2 (6 bases each). V lost 8 bases to trimming and J lost 2 bases, with 16 bases between them. The CDR3 sequence is 14 residues long. CDR3: CASRRGTYPYEQYF. The CDR3 coding sequence is TGTGCCAGCCGTCGGGGGACATATCCCTACGAGCAGTACTTC.

This clonotype has only a few counts. This sequence joins TRBV10-3 and TRBJ2-1; D is unclear. The V gene lost 7 bases and the J gene lost 0 bases, with 4 bases spanning the gap. The germline CDR1 and CDR2 sequences are ENHRY and SYGVKD. This CDR3 has 12 amino acids. The CDR3 region has the DNA TGTGCCATCATGAGCTCCTACAATGAGCAGTTCTTC. This sequence encodes CAIMSSYNEQFF.

The chain recombines TRBV30 with TRBJ2-1, with 8 bases identical to TRBD1. CDR1 and CDR2 (germline): GTSNPN, SVGIG (reference sequence). The CDR3 totals 14 residues. V was clipped by 5 bases and J by 3 bases; unmatched bases: 6. In DNA form, the CDR3 reads TGTGCCTGGGGAGACAGGGGAGACTACAATGAGCAGTTCTTC. Translating it yields CAWGDRGDYNEQFF.

This clonotype showed up just a few times. The V call is TRBV20-1, the J call TRBJ2-4; D assignment may be TRBD1 or TRBD2 (6 bases each). V dropped 5 bases and J dropped 7 bases, with 21 bases sitting between them. The CDR3 length is 15 residues. CDR1 and CDR2 (germline): DFQATT, SNEGSKA (reference sequence). As DNA, the CDR3 is TGCAGTGCTCGAAGGGGGGAAGGCTATGGGAACATTCAGTACTTC. Protein: CSARRGEGYGNIQYF.

V and J are TRBV12-3 or TRBV12-4 and TRBJ1-1; possible D gene TRBD1, 5 bases. Trimming cost V 8 bases and J 2 bases, with 15 bases left between them. CDR3 length equals 14 residues. The CDR3 DNA sequence: TGTGCCAGCCACGACAAGGGGCTAAACACTGAAGCTTTCTTT. Its protein product is CASHDKGLNTEAFF.

The J gene is TRBJ2-7, the V gene TRBV5-1; TRBD2 might be the D (6 bases). There are 13 residues in the CDR3. V gave up 3 bases and J gave up 3 bases, with 10 bases separating them. Germline V gene data show CDR1 as SGHRS and CDR2 as YFSETQ. CDR3 DNA sequence: TGCGCCAGCAGCTGGGGGGTGGGCTACGAGCAGTACTTC. This gives the protein CASSWGVGYEQYF.

V usage is TRBV5-1 and J usage is TRBJ2-7; D gene uncertain. Trimming cost V 5 bases and J 0 bases, with 15 bases left between them. The CDR3 totals 15 residues. Germline V gene data show CDR1 as SGHRS and CDR2 as YFSETQ. The CDR3: CASSIGIGLSYEQYF. The CDR3 DNA reads TGCGCCAGCAGTATCGGCATAGGGCTCTCCTACGAGCAGTACTTC. Full variable domain (outside the CDR3, taken from reference TRBV5-1 and TRBJ2-7): KAGVTQTPRYLIKTRGQQVTLSCSPISGHRSVSWYQQTPGQGLQFLFEYFSETQRNKGNFPGRFSGRQFSNSRSEMNVSTLELGDSALYLCASSIGIGLSYEQYFGPGTRLTVT.

The rearrangement joins TRBV7-8 to TRBJ2-7; tentatively, D is TRBD1 (5 bases). The germline V and J ends were trimmed by 1 base and 2 bases, with 12 bases remaining between them. From germline, CDR1 is SGHVS and CDR2 FQNEAQ. This CDR3 has 15 amino acids. The CDR3 protein is CASSLEENRPYEQYF. In DNA, the CDR3 is TGTGCCAGCAGCTTAGAGGAGAACAGGCCCTACGAGCAGTACTTC.

This clonotype was picked up a small number of times. The chain has TRBV5-8 and TRBJ1-2; TRBD1 is a possible D gene (6 bases). Trimming cost V 7 bases and J 1 base, with 11 bases left between them. The CDR3 runs to 13 residues. Looked up from germline, CDR1 is SGHTS and CDR2 is YDEGEE. In nucleotides, the CDR3 is TGTGCCAGCCTTCGACAGGATAACTATGGCTACACCTTC. Its translation: CASLRQDNYGYTF.

This clonotype came up a few times. The rearrangement joins TRBV10-1 to TRBJ2-3, with 9 bases fitting TRBD1. J gave up 4 bases and V 0 bases, and 5 bases lay outside the gene matches. Germline assignment: CDR1 WNHNN and CDR2 SYGVQD (reference sequence). The CDR3 loop spans 16 amino acids. The CDR3 DNA sequence: TGCGCCAGCAGTGAGTCGAGGGGACAGGGCGCAGATACGCAGTATTTT. Its protein is CASSESRGQGADTQYF.

The sample holds a few counts of this clonotype. The gene calls are TRBV12-3 or TRBV12-4 and TRBJ2-5; the match to TRBD1 covers 8 bases. The CDR3 loop spans 15 amino acids. Germline trimming cut 4 bases from V and 4 bases from J; bases unmatched to any gene: 8. As DNA, the CDR3 is TGTGCCAGCAGTTGGGCCAGGGGGCGCAGAGAGACCCAGTACTTC. It yields the protein CASSWARGRRETQYF.

The rearrangement links TRBV20-1 to TRBJ1-6; D is undetermined. Trimming stripped 5 bases from V and 8 bases from J, with 19 bases between. Germline V gene data show CDR1 as DFQATT and CDR2 as SNEGSKA (reference sequence). The CDR3 is 15 residues long. CDR3 DNA sequence: TGCAGTGCTGTCACAGTCGGGGTGGACGATTCACCCCTCCACTTT. It codes for CSAVTVGVDDSPLHF.

The chain carries TRBV5-6 and TRBJ1-4; 8 nucleotides align to TRBD1. Looked up from germline, CDR1 is SGHDT and CDR2 is YYEEEE. V shed 4 bases and J 8 bases; nucleotides not matched to a gene: 10. This CDR3 is 15 amino acids long. In DNA, the CDR3 is TGTGCCAGCAGCGCCAGGGGGCAGGGAATGGAAAAACTGTTTTTT. Encoded protein: CASSARGQGMEKLFF.